This record concerns one TCR beta chain sequence. CDR1 and CDR2 from the germline V gene are SGHDT and YYEEEE. CDR3 length equals 16 residues. The V and J ends lost 3 bases and 8 bases, in that order; junction bases with no gene match: 14. The data are from a study of blood T cell repertoires in COVID-19. At the level of the study: The United States, Italy and Spain provided the acute and convalescent COVID-19 samples. From T cells, B-cell-depleted T cells, or PBMCs came the material, which was cDNA or gDNA.

In the original workflow: Amplification of reference gene primers provided the estimated nucleated cell counts. The protocol was immunoSEQ multiplex PCR, while the TCRdb copy is restricted to in-frame clones and leaves out a portion. V and J calls and clone size follow that table, whereas D and trimming were derived from the DNA. Here the sample spans some 94,000 clones, 65% to 85% being singletons. Sequenced sample: peripheral blood. The source of this sequence is a man in his sixties or seventies with active or convalescent COVID-19. The rearrangement joins TRBV5-6 to TRBJ1-2, with 9 bases lining up with TRBD1. CDR3 sequence reads: CASSSRDRVLREGYTF. CDR3 sequence (DNA): TGTGCCAGCAGCTCCCGGGACAGGGTTTTGCGGGAAGGCTACACCTTC.